Listed below are T cell receptor beta chains from one sample, sequenced in a study of blood T cell repertoires in COVID-19. Profiled with immunoSEQ multiplex PCR; TCRdb holds only in-frame clones, not every one. The data contain approximately 190,000 clones, roughly 86% of them singletons. The sample was PBMCs or T cells enriched from blood (not recorded which). All receptors derive from a woman in her 40s in a cohort exposed to, infected with or recovered from COVID-19 (not recorded which). CDR3s include the opening cysteine and the closing phenylalanine or tryptophan. A D gene is named only where the DNA matches it firmly. Rows give clone size only sometimes, using once, few, many, or a class for an expanded clone.

J gene	V gene	D gene	clone size	CDR3 DNA	CDR3 protein
TRBJ2-4	TRBV7-9	.	.	TGTGCCAGCAGCCTCGGCGGGGGCCCTCAGTACATTCAGTACTTC	CASSLGGGPQYIQYF
TRBJ1-2	TRBV6-5	TRBD1	.	TGTGCCAGCACACCGACAGGGAGCTATGGCTACACCTTC	CASTPTGSYGYTF
TRBJ2-7	TRBV4-3	TRBD1	.	TGCGCCAGCAGCCTCAGGACAGGGAACTCCTACGAGCAGTACTTC	CASSLRTGNSYEQYF
TRBJ2-1	TRBV13	.	.	TGTGCCAGCAGCGGGGGGACGGATGCCGAGCAGTTCTTC	CASSGGTDAEQFF
TRBJ1-4	TRBV28	.	.	TGTGCCAGCAGTTCCAACCCGGGGGGCTGTTTTTTT	CASSSNPGGCFF
TRBJ1-1	TRBV7-8	TRBD1	.	TGTGCCAGCAGCCTATTGACAGGGCGGAGGAACACTGAAGCTTTCTTT	CASSLLTGRRNTEAFF
TRBJ1-2	TRBV4-3	TRBD1	.	TGCGCCAGCAGCCAAGATCACAGGGGGCATGGCTACACCTTC	CASSQDHRGHGYTF
TRBJ2-1	TRBV14	.	.	TGTGCCAGCAGCCAAGATACGGGGTACAATGAGCAGTTCTTC	CASSQDTGYNEQFF
TRBJ1-2	TRBV18	.	.	TGTGCCAGCTCATCCTACGACACCGCTAACTATGGCTACACCTTC	CASSSYDTANYGYTF
TRBJ2-1	TRBV24-1	.	few	TGTGCCACCAGTGAGGATAGGGGCAATGAGCAGTTCTTC	CATSEDRGNEQFF
TRBJ1-4	TRBV12-3/TRBV12-4	.	few	TGTGCCAGCCTGACACCTCTCAATGAAAAACTGTTTTTT	CASLTPLNEKLFF
TRBJ2-3	TRBV5-6	.	few	TGTGCCAGCAGCTTTGAGGAACCCACAGATACGCAGTATTTT	CASSFEEPTDTQYF
TRBJ2-1	TRBV29-1	.	.	TGCAGCGTTGCACCTTTCCCGGTACGTTTTGCCCTGCTTTATAATGAGCAGTTCTTC	CSVAPFPVRFALLYNEQFF
TRBJ2-4	TRBV10-3	.	.	TGTGCCATCAGTGACAGGGCAGACATTCAGTACTTC	CAISDRADIQYF
TRBJ2-1	TRBV5-1	TRBD1	.	TGCGCCAGCAGCTCGGGACAGAGCTCCTACAATGAGCAGTTCTTC	CASSSGQSSYNEQFF
TRBJ2-3	TRBV15	.	.	TGTGCCACCAGCAGGGACATCTATACGCAGTATTTT	CATSRDIYTQYF
TRBJ2-7	TRBV3-1/TRBV3-2	.	.	TGTGCCAGCAGCCAAGATGAGGGGGTCGAGCAGTACTTC	CASSQDEGVEQYF
TRBJ1-1	TRBV30	.	.	TGTGCCTGGAAACCTGAGGGACTCGCGAACACTGAAGCTTTCTTT	CAWKPEGLANTEAFF
TRBJ1-1	TRBV7-9	.	.	TGTGCCAGCACCCCACCCCGGGGGAACACTGAAGCTTTCTTT	CASTPPRGNTEAFF
TRBJ2-7	TRBV15	.	.	TGTGCCACCAGCAGCCTGGGTGGCGGGACCCCCCTCTACGAGCAGTACTTC	CATSSLGGGTPLYEQYF
TRBJ1-6	TRBV12-3/TRBV12-4	.	.	TGTGCCAGCAGTCCACAGTTTAATTCACCCCTCCACTTT	CASSPQFNSPLHF
TRBJ2-3	TRBV7-9	.	.	TGTGCCAGCAGCCGGTCCGGAGGGGGCCCAGATACGCAGTATTTT	CASSRSGGGPDTQYF
TRBJ2-1	TRBV6-6	.	.	TGTGCCAGCAGTGCACGCCAGGGCCCCCCTTCCCATGAGCAGTTCTTC	CASSARQGPPSHEQFF
TRBJ2-3	TRBV19	TRBD2	.	TGTGCCAGTAGTATACTCGCGGGGGGCACAGATACGCAGTATTTT	CASSILAGGTDTQYF
TRBJ1-2	TRBV7-8	TRBD1	.	TGTGCCAGCAGCCCGAGGGACAGGGGACATGGCTACACCTTC	CASSPRDRGHGYTF
TRBJ2-1	TRBV12-3/TRBV12-4	.	.	TGTGCCAGCAGTGTCCGGGTGGGGGCTGAGCAGTTCTTC	CASSVRVGAEQFF
TRBJ2-3	TRBV7-9	.	.	TGTGCCAGCAGCGAAACAGGTCTGAGGCAGTATTTT	CASSETGLRQYF
TRBJ2-1	TRBV6-5	TRBD1	.	TGTGCCAGCAGTTCCAGGGGGAATACCTACAATGAGCAGTTCTTC	CASSSRGNTYNEQFF
TRBJ1-1	TRBV10-3	.	.	TGTGCCATCAGTGAGATTGGACGGACAGAAGCTTTCTTT	CAISEIGRTEAFF
TRBJ1-5	TRBV19	TRBD1	.	TGTGCCAGTAGTATCGATACAGGGGGACTTAGCAATCAGCCCCAGCATTTT	CASSIDTGGLSNQPQHF
TRBJ1-2	TRBV28	.	.	TGTGCCAGCAGCCCCCCGGGGGGCTACACCTTC	CASSPPGGYTF
TRBJ1-2	TRBV5-1	TRBD1	.	TGCGCCAGCAGCTTGGCGGGACAGGTCCTCTATGGCTACACCTTC	CASSLAGQVLYGYTF
TRBJ2-6	TRBV7-5	.	.	.	CVRSFPRGTVGSGANVLTF
TRBJ2-2	TRBV5-1	TRBD1	.	TGCGCCAGCAGGGGACAGGGTATTACCGGGGAGCTGTTTTTT	CASRGQGITGELFF
TRBJ2-7	TRBV19	TRBD2	once	TGTGCCAGTAGTAGGGTTCTAGCGGACTACGAGCAGTACTTC	CASSRVLADYEQYF
TRBJ2-2	TRBV3-1/TRBV3-2	TRBD1	.	TGTGCCAGCAGCCAAGTACTGGAGGACAGGGCCACCGGGGAGCTGTTTTTT	CASSQVLEDRATGELFF
TRBJ2-7	TRBV7-9	TRBD1	.	TGTGCCAGCAGCTTAGCGGACAGGGGTTACGAGCAGTACTTC	CASSLADRGYEQYF
TRBJ2-5	TRBV5-1	TRBD2	.	TGCGCCAGCAGCTCGACTAGCGGGGGGGCGGAGACCCAGTACTTC	CASSSTSGGAETQYF
TRBJ2-7	TRBV28	.	.	TGTGCCAGCAGTTCGTGGCGGGTTGGCCGCGAGCAGTACTTC	CASSSWRVGREQYF
TRBJ1-4	TRBV18	.	few	TGTGCCAGCTCACCACCTCAACAGGGCGGAGGAGGAAATGAAAAACTGTTTTTT	CASSPPQQGGGGNEKLFF
TRBJ2-2	TRBV5-1	TRBD2	.	TGCGCCAGCAGCTTTCGGCGGGAGGGAACCGGGGAGCTGTTTTTT	CASSFRREGTGELFF
TRBJ2-3	TRBV7-7	.	once	TGTGCCAGCAGCTTATCACCAGGGAGCACAGATACGCAGTATTTT	CASSLSPGSTDTQYF
TRBJ1-1	TRBV11-2	.	.	TGTGCCAGCAGCTTAGGGTACAGCTCGAACACTGAAGCTTTCTTT	CASSLGYSSNTEAFF
TRBJ1-2	TRBV4-1	.	.	TGCGCCAGCAGCCAAATTACAGGGCCTGGCTACACCTTC	CASSQITGPGYTF
TRBJ2-7	TRBV7-9	TRBD1	.	TGTGCCAGCAGCTCCCCGGGACAGCGTCCCGAGCAGTACTTC	CASSSPGQRPEQYF
TRBJ2-3	TRBV29-1	.	.	TGCAGCGGCAGGGGAGGGGGCACAGATACGCAGTATTTT	CSGRGGGTDTQYF
TRBJ2-2	TRBV18	.	.	TGTGCCAGCTCGCCAGCCAGTACCGGGGAGCTGTTTTTT	CASSPASTGELFF
TRBJ1-2	TRBV9	TRBD1	.	TGTGCCAGCAGCGTGGGACAGGGGGAGTTCGGCTACACCTTC	CASSVGQGEFGYTF
TRBJ1-1	TRBV6-2/TRBV6-3	.	.	TGTGCCAGCAGTTACCGGGGGGGGTACACTGAAGCTTTCTTT	CASSYRGGYTEAFF
TRBJ1-2	TRBV27	.	.	TGTGCCAGCAGTTTATCGTGGGCGGGGGGCTACACCTTC	CASSLSWAGGYTF
TRBJ2-5	TRBV30	.	.	TGTGCCTGGGCGGGACTTGGCGAGACCCAGTACTTC	CAWAGLGETQYF
TRBJ1-2	TRBV7-9	.	.	TGTGCCAGCAGCTTAGAACGGCCAGGGCTAGGCTATGGCTACACCTTC	CASSLERPGLGYGYTF
TRBJ2-5	TRBV5-1	TRBD2	.	TGCGCCAGCAGCACCGGACTAGCGAGAGAGACCCAGTACTTC	CASSTGLARETQYF